A selection of T cell receptor beta chains follows, all from one sample in a study of long-term antiretroviral therapy in people with HIV. The data were produced by immunoSEQ multiplex PCR, yet TCRdb's version contains in-frame clones alone and is incomplete. The sample has about 14,000 clones; around four fifths are singletons. The source material was unsorted PBMCs, sampled 1.3 years before starting antiretroviral therapy. The receptors here all came from a man in his forties with HIV. Each CDR3 is given with its conserved first and last residue. The D gene is left open where the match is weak. The size field is filled for only some rows; it gives once, few, many or a size class.

v_gene	d_gene	j_gene	abundance	CDR3nt	CDR3aa
TRBV19	TRBD1	TRBJ1-2	few	TGTGCCAGTAGTATAGTACAGGGGGATGGCTACACCTTC	CASSIVQGDGYTF
TRBV6-5	.	TRBJ2-7	.	TGTGCCAGCAGTTACGGATTGGGGACGAACTACGAGCAGTACTTC	CASSYGLGTNYEQYF
TRBV5-6	TRBD2	TRBJ2-5	.	TGTGCCAGCAGCGCTACCGGGCGGGGGGGCCAAGAGACCCAGTACTTC	CASSATGRGGQETQYF
TRBV6-1	TRBD1	TRBJ2-7	.	TGTGCCAGCAGTTGGGACAGGAGCTCCTACGAGCAGTACTTC	CASSWDRSSYEQYF
TRBV2	TRBD1	TRBJ2-2	.	TGTGCCAGCTCTCAGGGGGCCGGGGAGCTGTTTTTT	CASSQGAGELFF
TRBV7-2	.	TRBJ2-3	.	TGTGCCAGCAGCCCACGGCGGGGATTGGGGAATACGCAGTATTTT	CASSPRRGLGNTQYF
TRBV5-1	.	TRBJ1-5	once	TGCGCCAGCACCCTCCGTAAGGGCGATAACAATCAGCCCCAGCATTTT	CASTLRKGDNNQPQHF
TRBV5-1	.	TRBJ2-6	few	TGCGCCAGCAGCTTGGAAAGGGGACAAGTTGGGGCCAACGTCCTGACTTTC	CASSLERGQVGANVLTF
TRBV19	TRBD1	TRBJ1-2	few	TGTGCCAGTAGTATGGGACAGGGCTATGGCTACACCTTC	CASSMGQGYGYTF
TRBV4-1	.	TRBJ1-1	.	TGCGCCAGCAGCCAAGATGGAGACAGCATGAACACTGAAGCTTTCTTT	CASSQDGDSMNTEAFF
TRBV5-1	.	TRBJ1-1	.	TGCGCCAGCAGCAAATTGGGACTACAGGGCACTGAAGCTTTCTTT	CASSKLGLQGTEAFF
TRBV16	.	TRBJ1-1	.	TGTGCCAGCAGCCAAGGACCCCCTGGGGCTTTCTTT	CASSQGPPGAFF
TRBV10-1	TRBD1	TRBJ2-3	once	TGCGCCAGCAGTGATCGAGGGACAGTGGGCACAGATACGCAGTATTTT	CASSDRGTVGTDTQYF
TRBV9	TRBD1	TRBJ1-1	.	TGTGCCAGCAGCGTTGGGACAGGGGGCACTGAAGCTTTCTTT	CASSVGTGGTEAFF
TRBV4-1	TRBD1	TRBJ2-7	.	TGCGCCAGCAGCCAAGATCAGATTAGGACAGGGGGCTACGAGCAGTACTTC	CASSQDQIRTGGYEQYF
TRBV30	.	TRBJ1-1	.	TGTGCCTGGACAGGGCATGACAACACTGAAGCTTTCTTT	CAWTGHDNTEAFF
TRBV5-8	.	TRBJ1-1	.	TGTGCCAGCAGCCCCGGGGGGGGCCGTACTGAAGCTTTCTTT	CASSPGGGRTEAFF
TRBV11-3	.	TRBJ2-7	large	TGTGCCAGCAGCTCCTTGTTGGGAACAGACGAGCAGTACTTC	CASSSLLGTDEQYF
TRBV18	.	TRBJ1-3	few	TGTGCCAGCTCACCCGGTGGAGACTCTGGAAACACCATATATTTT	CASSPGGDSGNTIYF
TRBV2	.	TRBJ1-2	.	TGTGCCAGCAGCCTCGACTATGGCTACACCTTC	CASSLDYGYTF
TRBV18	.	TRBJ1-3	.	TGTGCCAGCTCACCAGCGACCTTCTCTGGAAACACCATATATTTT	CASSPATFSGNTIYF
TRBV5-4	TRBD1	TRBJ2-7	once	TGTGCCAGCAGGTCTAGCCCGGGACAGGCAATCTACGAGCAGTACTTC	CASRSSPGQAIYEQYF
TRBV19	TRBD1	TRBJ1-2	.	TGTGCCAGTAGCCCCGGGACAGGGGGCATCTGGCGTGGCTACACCTTC	CASSPGTGGIWRGYTF
TRBV5-4	TRBD1	TRBJ2-7	.	TGTGCCAGCAGCTTTCCGGGACAGGGCTACGAGCAGTACTTC	CASSFPGQGYEQYF
TRBV14	TRBD2	TRBJ2-7	.	TGTGCCAGCAGCCAAGTCGGGGGGTCCTACGAGCAGTACTTC	CASSQVGGSYEQYF
TRBV27	TRBD1	TRBJ1-1	.	TGTGCCAGCAGTTTATGGGCCGGGGGCAGGGGGCAGTACACTGAAGCTTTCTTT	CASSLWAGGRGQYTEAFF
TRBV7-3	.	TRBJ2-6	.	TGTGCCAGCAGCCTATTGCAGGGCTCTGGGGCCAACGTCCTGACTTTC	CASSLLQGSGANVLTF
TRBV28	TRBD2	TRBJ2-7	.	TGTGCCAGCAGTTTTACGGATAGCGGGGGCCCTAGCTCCTACGAGCAGTACTTC	CASSFTDSGGPSSYEQYF
TRBV5-8	.	TRBJ1-2	few	TGTGCCAGCAGCCCCGGGACATACTATGGCTACACCTTC	CASSPGTYYGYTF
TRBV21-1	.	TRBJ2-7	.	TGTGCCAGCAGCAAAGCCCTCTCCCCCTCTTTCGACCGGAGCTCCTACGAGCAGTACTTC	CASSKALSPSFDRSSYEQYF
TRBV30	.	TRBJ1-5	.	TGTGCCTGGAGTACAGGGTTAATGGGTCAGCCCCAGCATTTT	CAWSTGLMGQPQHF
TRBV11-2	TRBD2	TRBJ2-5	.	TGTGCCAGCAGCCCGGGACTAGCGGGGGGCCTTAAGACCCAGTACTTC	CASSPGLAGGLKTQYF
TRBV5-4	.	TRBJ1-2	.	TGTGCCAGCAGCGGATGGGGCAGTGGCTACACCTTC	CASSGWGSGYTF
TRBV14	TRBD1	TRBJ2-1	.	TGTGCCAGCAGCCAAGCTTGGGACAGAAACAATGAGCAGTTCTTC	CASSQAWDRNNEQFF
TRBV19	TRBD1	TRBJ1-6	.	TGTGCCAGTAGTCCCGACCGGACAGGGGACCGGTCACCCCTCCACTTT	CASSPDRTGDRSPLHF
TRBV27	TRBD1	TRBJ2-1	.	TGTGCCAGCAGTTTCAGGGGGCTTATAAATGAGCAGTTCTTC	CASSFRGLINEQFF
TRBV29-1	TRBD2	TRBJ2-1	.	TGCAGCGTTGAAGAAGGGGGACTAGCGGTAAACAATGAGCAGTTCTTC	CSVEEGGLAVNNEQFF
TRBV7-9	TRBD2	TRBJ2-3	.	TGTGCCAGCAGCTTAGCACTAGCGGGCACAGATACGCAGTATTTT	CASSLALAGTDTQYF
TRBV5-1	TRBD1	TRBJ2-5	once	TGCGCCAGCAGCTTGGGAGCGGGACAGGGGACCCAAGAGACCCAGTACTTC	CASSLGAGQGTQETQYF
TRBV7-9	TRBD1	TRBJ1-2	.	TGTGCCAGCAGCTCTTACGCGACAGGGGGAATAGAGGGCTACACCTTC	CASSSYATGGIEGYTF
TRBV7-2	TRBD1	TRBJ1-2	once	TGTGCCAGCAGCCCCGGACAGGGGGCCTATGGCTACACCTTC	CASSPGQGAYGYTF
TRBV23-1	.	TRBJ1-1	.	TGCGCCAGCAGTCAATCCTCGACGACAAGACTCGGACTGAGGGCTTTCTTT	CASSQSSTTRLGLRAFF
TRBV7-2	.	TRBJ2-7	.	TGTGCCAGCAGCTTAGCTGTAAAGTACGAGCAGTACTTC	CASSLAVKYEQYF
TRBV5-1	TRBD1	TRBJ1-5	.	TGCGCCAGCAGCACAGGGGGCGGCAATCAGCCCCAGCATTTT	CASSTGGGNQPQHF
TRBV27	.	TRBJ2-1	.	TGTGCCAGCAGTCGGGACCGAAGTTTTAACAATGAGCAGTTCTTC	CASSRDRSFNNEQFF
TRBV5-1	.	TRBJ2-1	.	TGCGCCAGCTCGGTAGGGGGGGGGAATGAGCAGTTCTTC	CASSVGGGNEQFF
TRBV2	.	TRBJ1-6	.	TGTGCCAGCAGTAGCGTGAGGGATTCACCCCTCCACTTT	CASSSVRDSPLHF
TRBV19	.	TRBJ2-7	.	TGTGCCAGTAGTATCGCCGGAGGCCCCTACGAGCAGTACTTC	CASSIAGGPYEQYF
TRBV21-1	.	TRBJ1-5	.	TGTGCCAGCAGCAAGCCTGGTGCCAGGGGATATAGCAATCAGCCCCAGCATTTT	CASSKPGARGYSNQPQHF
TRBV7-8	.	TRBJ1-4	.	TGTGCCAGCAGCTTAGAAATTCAGCCGGACTCAGATGAAAAACTGTTTTTT	CASSLEIQPDSDEKLFF
TRBV2	.	TRBJ1-2	.	TGTGCCAGCAGTGAGGGGCAGAACTATGGCTACACCTTC	CASSEGQNYGYTF